This is a list of T cell receptor beta chains from one sample in a study of control samples from healthy donors and cancer patients. Produced via immunoSEQ multiplex PCR; TCRdb's table is partial and in-frame only. The sample lists approximately 160,000 clones; approximately 90% were seen once. Material: blood. These receptors originate from a woman in her twenties or thirties in good health. CDR3s include the opening cysteine and the closing phenylalanine or tryptophan. The order of the fields is J gene, D gene, V gene, clone size, CDR3 DNA, CDR3 protein. A D gene is named only where the DNA matches it firmly. Size is omitted from some rows. Given values are once, few, many or a class for expanded clones.

>TRBJ1-5|NA|TRBV29-1|NA
TGCAGCGTGCGTGGGGGCCCCAATCAGCCCCAGCATTTT
CSVRGGPNQPQHF
>TRBJ2-2|NA|TRBV30|once
TGTGCCTGGAGCGGCGGACAATCGAACACCGGGGAGCTGTTTTTT
CAWSGGQSNTGELFF
>TRBJ1-1|NA|TRBV7-3|NA
TGTGCCAGCAGCTCAATGGGGAGGACTGAAGCTTTCTTT
CASSSMGRTEAFF
>TRBJ2-7|NA|TRBV28|NA
TGTGCCAGCACCCCCCGGACACTAGTCCCCTACGAGCAGTACTTC
CASTPRTLVPYEQYF
>TRBJ2-1|TRBD2|TRBV6-6|NA
TGTGCCAGCAGCTATACATCCCCGGGACTAGCGGGAGGGCCCAATGAGCAGTTCTTC
CASSYTSPGLAGGPNEQFF
>TRBJ2-7|TRBD2|TRBV5-1|NA
TGCGCCAGCAGCGCCGGACTAGCGGAGTCCTACGAGCAGTACTTC
CASSAGLAESYEQYF
>TRBJ1-1|NA|TRBV19|NA
TGTGCCAGTAGGGGCCGGGGGATAGGGAACACTGAAGCTTTCTTT
CASRGRGIGNTEAFF
>TRBJ2-7|NA|TRBV4-1|NA
TGCGCCAGCAGCCATATTGGGGATAAGTATGAGCAGTACTTC
CASSHIGDKYEQYF
>TRBJ2-7|NA|TRBV4-1|NA
TGCGCCAGCGGGGCTTCTAGCGGAGGGGAGAGGGGGTACGAGCAGTACTTC
CASGASSGGERGYEQYF
>TRBJ1-1|NA|TRBV5-1|few
TGCGCCAGTGCCCACCCGGGTAACACTGAAGCTTTCTTT
CASAHPGNTEAFF
>TRBJ2-7|TRBD2|TRBV7-2|few
TGTGCCAGCAGTGGGGGGACTAGCGGGGGTACGCAGTACTTC
CASSGGTSGGTQYF
>TRBJ2-1|NA|TRBV24-1|NA
TGTGCCACCAGTGATGGTATGATCAGGGCAAATGAGCAGTTCTTC
CATSDGMIRANEQFF
>TRBJ1-2|TRBD1|TRBV12-5|NA
TGTGCTAGTGGTTTCTCAGGGGGCGGAGGCTACACCTTC
CASGFSGGGGYTF
>TRBJ2-3|NA|TRBV21-1|NA
TGTGCCAGCAGCAAAATGGACGGGAGGGACAGGGGCCGTAGCACAGATACGCAGTATTTT
CASSKMDGRDRGRSTDTQYF
>TRBJ2-3|TRBD1|TRBV7-3|NA
TGTGCCAGCAGCTTACAGGGGGCTCACACAGATACGCAGTATTTT
CASSLQGAHTDTQYF
>TRBJ2-3|NA|TRBV7-3|NA
TGTGCCAGCAGCTTAACTTCCGGCACAGATACGCAGTATTTT
CASSLTSGTDTQYF
>TRBJ2-5|NA|TRBV10-3|once
TGTGCCATCAGTGCCGGGCAGAAAGAGACCCAGTACTTC
CAISAGQKETQYF
>TRBJ2-2|NA|TRBV3-1/TRBV3-2|NA
TGTGCCAGCAGCCACGGGACAACGAACACCGGGGAGCTGTTTTTT
CASSHGTTNTGELFF
>TRBJ1-2|TRBD1|TRBV12-5|NA
TGTGCTAGTGGTTTGGAAACAGGGGGAATTAGGTATGGCTACACCTTC
CASGLETGGIRYGYTF
>TRBJ1-2|TRBD1|TRBV5-6|NA
TGTGCCACCCAGGAGGGACAGGCGGACTATGGCTACACCTTC
CATQEGQADYGYTF
>TRBJ1-2|NA|TRBV27|once
TGTGCCAGCCATGGCGGGGGGGGTGGCTACACCTTC
CASHGGGGGYTF
>TRBJ2-1|NA|TRBV5-6|NA
TGTGCCAGCAGGTTAGTAAGCCACTACAATGAGCAGTTCTTC
CASRLVSHYNEQFF
>TRBJ1-1|NA|TRBV29-1|NA
TGCAGCGTTGTTTGGGATACTGAAGCTTTCTTT
CSVVWDTEAFF
>TRBJ1-2|NA|TRBV12-3/TRBV12-4|NA
TGTGCCAGCAGTGACACAGGTGGTGGCTACACCTTC
CASSDTGGGYTF
>TRBJ1-5|NA|TRBV27|NA
TGTGCCAGCAGTTTTGGGCCCAATCAGCCCCAGCATTTT
CASSFGPNQPQHF
>TRBJ2-1|NA|TRBV10-3|NA
TGTGCCATCGCAGAACAGGGCGCGCAGTTCTTC
CAIAEQGAQFF
>TRBJ2-3|NA|TRBV15|NA
TGTGCCACCAGCAGAGGGCCAGATACGCAGTATTTT
CATSRGPDTQYF
>TRBJ2-1|TRBD2|TRBV24-1|NA
TGTGCCACCAGTGACTTGGGGACTAGCGGGACTTACAATGAGCAGTTCTTC
CATSDLGTSGTYNEQFF
>TRBJ2-1|NA|TRBV4-1|NA
TGCGCCAGCAGCCAAGATGGTGGGGGTTCTACTCCCTACAATGAGCAGTTCTTC
CASSQDGGGSTPYNEQFF
>TRBJ2-7|NA|TRBV6-6|NA
TGTGCCAGCAGTTATAATACTATCGTATCCTACGAGCAGTACTTC
CASSYNTIVSYEQYF
>TRBJ2-7|NA|TRBV30|NA
TGTGCCTGGAGTCAGGACGTATCCTACGAGCAGTACTTC
CAWSQDVSYEQYF
>TRBJ2-3|NA|TRBV9|once
TGTGCCAGCAGCGCAGAGGGGGGTCTGGGGACAGATACGCAGTATTTT
CASSAEGGLGTDTQYF
>TRBJ1-5|NA|TRBV12-3/TRBV12-4|NA
TGTGCCAGCAGTTTGCGCCCTCAGCCCCAGCATTTT
CASSLRPQPQHF
>TRBJ1-1|TRBD1|TRBV19|NA
TGTGCCAGTAGTTCCCAGGGGACAGGGGCAGGCGAAGCTTTCTTT
CASSSQGTGAGEAFF
>TRBJ1-5|NA|TRBV15|NA
TGTGCCACCAGCAGAGATTCCTGGGACGGAAGAGGGACCAGCAATCAGCCCCAGCATTTT
CATSRDSWDGRGTSNQPQHF
>TRBJ1-1|NA|TRBV12-3/TRBV12-4|NA
TGTGCCAGCACCCTGGCAGGGACTGAAGCTTTCTTT
CASTLAGTEAFF
>TRBJ2-7|NA|TRBV20-1|NA
TGCAGTAGTGCTTGGTTGGGTGAGCAGTACTTC
CSSAWLGEQYF
>TRBJ1-2|NA|TRBV30|NA
TGTGCCTGGAGTGCCGGGGGCGCGGGCTATGGCTACACCTTC
CAWSAGGAGYGYTF
>TRBJ2-7|NA|TRBV18|NA
TGTGCCAGCTCACCACGGGGGCCGGAGGGACCCTCCTACGAGCAGTACTTC
CASSPRGPEGPSYEQYF
>TRBJ2-3|TRBD2|TRBV9|NA
TGTGCCAGCAGCGCTTCTAGCGGGCTAGATACGCAGTATTTT
CASSASSGLDTQYF
>TRBJ1-4|NA|TRBV3-1/TRBV3-2|NA
TGTGCCAGCAGCCAAAATTGGGCAGACGAAAAACTGTTTTTT
CASSQNWADEKLFF
>TRBJ2-7|NA|TRBV6-5|once
TGTGCCAGCAGTTACCAAGTACCCACCTACGAGCAGTACTTC
CASSYQVPTYEQYF
>TRBJ1-4|NA|TRBV19|NA
TGTGCCAGTAGCTGGGGGCGCGGGGTTTCGGGAACAACTAATGAAAAACTGTTTTTT
CASSWGRGVSGTTNEKLFF
>TRBJ2-6|NA|TRBV4-2|NA
TGTGCCAGCAGCCAACTGGACTCTGGGGCCAACGTCCTGACTTTC
CASSQLDSGANVLTF
>TRBJ1-5|TRBD1|TRBV15|NA
TGTGCCACCAGTCAGGGACAGGGTGGCAATCAGCCCCAGCATTTT
CATSQGQGGNQPQHF
>TRBJ2-5|NA|TRBV11-2|once
TGTGCCAGCAGCTTAGCGGGACGGTCCCAAGAGACCCAGTACTTC
CASSLAGRSQETQYF
>TRBJ2-3|TRBD2|TRBV10-3|NA
TGTGCCATCAGTGAGGCCCTAACTAGCGGGAGGGCCCCTCCTACGCAGTATTTT
CAISEALTSGRAPPTQYF
>TRBJ2-1|TRBD2|TRBV4-2|NA
TGTGCCAGCAGCCCGACTAGCAGCTCCTACAATGAGCAGTTCTTC
CASSPTSSSYNEQFF
>TRBJ2-2|NA|TRBV29-1|NA
TGCAGCGTTTATACCGGGGAGCTGTTTTTT
CSVYTGELFF
>TRBJ2-1|NA|TRBV19|NA
TGTGCCAGTACCACAGGGGGATCCAGCGGGGTTTACAATGAGCAGTTCTTC
CASTTGGSSGVYNEQFF
>TRBJ2-1|TRBD1|TRBV14|NA
TGTGCCAGCAGCCTGTGGGACAGCCGTTTCTACAATGAGCAGTTCTTC
CASSLWDSRFYNEQFF
>TRBJ1-1|NA|TRBV6-5|NA
TGTGCCAGCAGTTACTATACAGGAGGGAACACTGAAGCTTTCTTT
CASSYYTGGNTEAFF
>TRBJ2-5|NA|TRBV30|NA
TGTGCCTGGGAACAGGGGGGGACAGAGACCCAGTACTTC
CAWEQGGTETQYF